The entry that follows covers one TCR beta chain sequence. It was with random hexamers that 0.5 to 1 ug RNA was reverse transcribed. Amplification of the TCR beta CDR3 was carried out by immunoSEQ multiplex PCR, which spanned a total of 54 Vbeta and 13 Jbeta segments. TCRdb called the immunoSEQ multiplex PCR reads again in MiXCR, with one record for every CDR3 protein. The data show over 80,000 distinct CDR3 sequences, approximately 95% seen once. Germline values: CDR1 SGHTA, CDR2 FQGNSA. This CDR3 has 15 amino acids. V was trimmed by 2 bases and J by 2 bases, leaving 10 bases between them. The record originates from a study of CD8 T cells in Susac syndrome. Sequencing of TCR beta was undertaken in CD8+ and CD4+ T cells derived from blood. Healthy donors matched for age and sex were used as controls. Negative isolation was used for CD8+ and CD4+ T cells, and FACS enrichment was applied to TEMRA cells.

The sequence was collected from a human donor in good health. V and J are TRBV7-2 and TRBJ2-1; TRBD1 might be the D (5 bases). The sequenced material came from CD8+ T cells from PBMCs. The CDR3 spells CASSLRGGTYNEQFF. CDR3 coding DNA: TGTGCCAGCAGCTTAAGGGGCGGAACCTACAATGAGCAGTTCTTC.